These T cell receptor beta chains were read from a single sample in a study of OX40 agonist ivuxolimab in advanced cancers. Here immunoSEQ multiplex PCR was the method, and the copy in TCRdb shows in-frame clones only, minus some. Here the sample spans about 39,000 clones, 92% being singletons. The sample was CD4+ or CD8+ T cells sorted from blood, taken in a trial of the OX40 agonist ivuxolimab. Receptor source: an adult with an advanced solid tumor such as melanoma, head and neck, liver or kidney cancer. CDR3s include the opening cysteine and the closing phenylalanine or tryptophan. A D gene is named only where the DNA matches it firmly. For some rows the clone size is stated as once, few or many, or as a class when expanded; others skip it.

j_gene | abundance | d_gene | v_gene | CDR3aa | CDR3nt
TRBJ1-3 | - | - | TRBV18 | CASSPPGDHPGNTIYF | TGTGCCAGCTCACCACCGGGGGATCACCCTGGAAACACCATATATTTT
TRBJ2-1 | - | - | TRBV7-9 | CASIVAAGSSYNEQFF | TGTGCCAGCATCGTCGCGGCGGGGTCGTCCTACAATGAGCAGTTCTTC
TRBJ2-7 | - | - | TRBV2 | CASSGRSQGSGEQYF | TGTGCCAGCAGTGGGCGATCACAGGGAAGTGGAGAGCAGTACTTC
TRBJ1-4 | - | - | TRBV16 | CASSPGVNEKLFF | TGTGCCAGCAGCCCGGGGGTTAATGAAAAACTGTTTTTT
TRBJ2-5 | - | - | TRBV4-3 | CASSLSELSGETQYF | TGCGCCAGCAGCCTCTCCGAATTGTCGGGGGAGACCCAGTACTTC
TRBJ1-4 | - | TRBD1 | TRBV5-8 | CASSPLRGTNEKLFF | TGTGCCAGCAGCCCCCTCAGGGGGACTAATGAAAAACTGTTTTTT
TRBJ2-1 | - | TRBD2 | TRBV28 | CASSLLAGGTSEQFF | TGTGCCAGCAGTTTACTAGCGGGAGGCACCTCGGAGCAGTTCTTC
TRBJ2-6 | - | TRBD1 | TRBV29-1 | CSGLTGAGANVLTF | TGCAGCGGTTTAACAGGGGCTGGGGCCAACGTCCTGACTTTC
TRBJ2-3 | - | TRBD2 | TRBV19 | CASSLAGVYTDTQYF | TGTGCCAGTAGTCTGGCGGGAGTTTACACAGATACGCAGTATTTT
TRBJ2-1 | once | - | TRBV9 | CASSMDSTHYNEQFF | TGTGCCAGCAGCATGGACAGTACGCACTACAATGAGCAGTTCTTC
TRBJ1-1 | - | TRBD1 | TRBV6-5 | CASSRPGQATEAFF | TGTGCCAGCAGCCGACCCGGACAGGCAACTGAAGCTTTCTTT
TRBJ2-1 | - | - | TRBV2 | CASSEGLGRNEQFF | TGTGCCAGCAGTGAAGGCCTGGGAAGAAATGAGCAGTTCTTC
TRBJ2-7 | - | TRBD1 | TRBV5-1 | CASSPDRDYYEQYF | TGCGCCAGCAGCCCAGACAGGGATTACTACGAGCAGTACTTC
TRBJ1-3 | - | - | TRBV27 | CASSPGFGNTIYF | TGTGCCAGCAGTCCAGGGTTTGGAAACACCATATATTTT
TRBJ2-4 | - | - | TRBV30 | CAWSSTAKNIQYF | TGTGCCTGGAGTTCAACCGCCAAAAACATTCAGTACTTC
TRBJ2-6 | - | TRBD2 | TRBV27 | CASRPWAAASGRDSGANVLTF | TGTGCCAGCAGGCCCTGGGCAGCCGCTAGCGGGAGGGACTCTGGGGCCAACGTCCTGACTTTC
TRBJ1-1 | once | - | TRBV7-6 | CASTWVSGGLENTEAFF | TGTGCCAGCACCTGGGTTTCGGGGGGCCTAGAGAACACTGAAGCTTTCTTT
TRBJ2-7 | - | - | TRBV27 | CASSLTPGGMDEQYF | TGTGCCAGCAGTTTGACTCCCGGGGGTATGGACGAGCAGTACTTC
TRBJ2-3 | - | TRBD1 | TRBV30 | CAWSYRGPADTQYF | TGTGCCTGGAGTTACAGGGGGCCGGCAGATACGCAGTATTTT
TRBJ2-2 | - | - | TRBV6-5 | CASSRQEFSTGELFF | TGTGCCAGCAGTCGTCAGGAGTTCAGCACCGGGGAGCTGTTTTTT
TRBJ1-2 | few | - | TRBV9 | CASSAPDGYTF | TGTGCCAGCAGCGCTCCGGATGGCTACACCTTC
TRBJ2-3 | - | - | TRBV11-2 | CASSFRDTQYF | TGTGCCAGCAGCTTTAGGGATACGCAGTATTTT
TRBJ2-1 | - | TRBD2 | TRBV19 | CASRSGGYNEQFF | TGTGCCAGTAGGTCGGGAGGGTACAATGAGCAGTTCTTC
TRBJ2-2 | - | - | TRBV5-4 | CATTRNTGELFF | TGTGCCACCACTCGGAACACCGGGGAGCTGTTTTTT
TRBJ1-1 | - | - | TRBV28 | CVSRLRRSRGTEAFF | TGTGTCAGCAGGCTTCGACGCTCCCGTGGGACTGAAGCTTTCTTT
TRBJ2-7 | once | - | TRBV7-7 | CASSLGPGGANEQYF | TGTGCTAGCAGCTTAGGGCCAGGGGGGGCTAACGAGCAGTACTTC
TRBJ2-7 | once | TRBD2 | TRBV10-2 | CASSESTGGVYEQYF | TGCGCCAGCAGTGAGTCGACGGGAGGTGTATACGAGCAGTACTTC
TRBJ2-6 | - | - | TRBV6-6 | CASSIFVPGGANVLTF | TGTGCCAGCAGTATTTTCGTCCCGGGTGGGGCCAACGTCCTGACTTTC
TRBJ1-5 | once | - | TRBV14 | CASSPRFGRTRQPQHF | TGTGCCAGCAGCCCTAGATTCGGCAGGACCCGTCAGCCCCAGCATTTT
TRBJ2-7 | - | - | TRBV7-9 | CASSSPGLSYEQYF | TGTGCCAGCAGCTCGCCTGGCCTTTCCTACGAGCAGTACTTC
TRBJ2-7 | - | - | TRBV27 | CASSFQGNYEQYF | TGTGCCAGCAGTTTTCAGGGGAATTACGAGCAGTACTTC